Listed below are T cell receptor beta chains from one sample, sequenced in a study of cytomegalovirus exposure and HLA in healthy donors. Using immunoSEQ multiplex PCR, the repertoire was profiled, and TCRdb retains in-frame clones only, with some absent. The data contain about 170,000 clones, roughly 60% of them singletons. The sample comprised PBMCs. These receptors were collected from a man in his forties or fifties in good health and CMV-seronegative. CDR3s include the opening cysteine and the closing phenylalanine or tryptophan.

TRBV7-3	TRBJ2-5	CASSETGGNWETQYF
TRBV5-1	TRBJ2-7	CASSLAGFAGGYEQYF
TRBV5-4	TRBJ2-2	CASSLGLAENTGELFF
TRBV7-9	TRBJ2-1	CSSRYAGTSSNEQFF
TRBV2	TRBJ2-2	CASSEFAGGTGELFF
TRBV4-3	TRBJ2-7	CASSPSPDSSYEQYF
TRBV5-1	TRBJ1-3	CASSDSDYSGNTIYF
TRBV10-3	TRBJ2-7	CAISYGREGYEQYF
TRBV30	TRBJ2-2	CAWMRWLAGPGELFF
TRBV6-1	TRBJ2-7	CASSDRGQGSSYEQYF
TRBV18	TRBJ1-3	CASSPLSGQGTGNTIYF
TRBV6-5	NA	CASSSGGDYSEQYF
TRBV19	TRBJ2-5	CASSTSGGARETQYF
TRBV18	TRBJ2-7	CASSPYRTYEQYF
TRBV14	TRBJ2-5	CASSRATGPWETQYF
TRBV11-2	TRBJ2-7	CASSLPEVPYEQYF
TRBV19	NA	CASSQGKEFYEQYF
TRBV2	TRBJ2-7	CASSGEGGYEQYF
TRBV6-1	TRBJ1-4	CASSEAGGGNEKLFF
TRBV6-5	TRBJ2-3	CASSRSTSTDTQYF
TRBV27	TRBJ2-3	CASSLGRGSQRAQYF
TRBV5-6	TRBJ2-5	CASSWGGVQGTQYF
TRBV6-5	TRBJ1-6	CASTYGDSNSPLHF
TRBV4-1	TRBJ1-6	CASSQALDRADNSPLHF
TRBV9	TRBJ2-6	CASSVQSGANVLTF
TRBV2	TRBJ2-5	CASSDLAGAQETQYF
TRBV30	TRBJ1-4	CALSTGSTNEKLFF
TRBV15	TRBJ2-5	CATSAGTREQYF
TRBV18	TRBJ2-1	CASSQGLYNEQFF
TRBV6-5	TRBJ2-1	CASSYSEFEQFF
TRBV6-4	TRBJ2-1	CASSDSRTGGYNEQFF
TRBV5-1	TRBJ1-1	CASSSAGTGGTEAFF
TRBV6-6	TRBJ2-2	CASSSRLARYTGELFF
TRBV18	TRBJ2-2	CASSPTTVITGELFF
TRBV27	TRBJ1-5	CATRGNQPQHF
TRBV7-2	TRBJ2-3	CASSQTSGPSTDTQYF
TRBV5-4	NA	CASSLISGGSYEQYF